The sequence of this T cell receptor beta chain was determined in a study of monozygotic twins with inflammatory bowel disease. Researchers collected 2 to 2.5 ml of blood per donor. Study-level findings and limits: IBD patients showed reduced TCRbeta diversity (inverse Simpson) versus healthy co-twins. No separation of different T cell subtypes was possible.

Per germline, CDR1 SQVTM and CDR2 ANQGSEA. CDR3 length: 13 residues. TCRdb re-called the 5' RACE reads; every CDR3 protein appears as one record, without DNA. The repertoire shows 400,000 or so distinct CDR3 sequences; the top ten hold 2.4%. For this clonotype: Its antigen remains unidentified.

This clonotype was sampled from a human donor with ulcerative colitis or Crohn's disease, or a healthy co-twin of an affected twin (not recorded which). The rearrangement uses TRBV29-1 and TRBJ1-2; TCRdb's D call, TRBD1, is unchecked because there is no DNA. The source material was blood. CDR3: CSDRGQGDYGYTF.